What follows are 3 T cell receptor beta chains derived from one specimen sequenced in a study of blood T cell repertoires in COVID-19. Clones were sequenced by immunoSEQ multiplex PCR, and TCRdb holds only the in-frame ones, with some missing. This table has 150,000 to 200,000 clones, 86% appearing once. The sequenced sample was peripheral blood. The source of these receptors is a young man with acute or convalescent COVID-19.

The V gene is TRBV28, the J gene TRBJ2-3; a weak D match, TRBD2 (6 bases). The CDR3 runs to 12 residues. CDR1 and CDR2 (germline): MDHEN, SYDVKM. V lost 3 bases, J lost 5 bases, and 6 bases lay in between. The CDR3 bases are TGTGCCAGCAGTTTGCGGGGAGATACGCAGTATTTT. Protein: CASSLRGDTQYF.

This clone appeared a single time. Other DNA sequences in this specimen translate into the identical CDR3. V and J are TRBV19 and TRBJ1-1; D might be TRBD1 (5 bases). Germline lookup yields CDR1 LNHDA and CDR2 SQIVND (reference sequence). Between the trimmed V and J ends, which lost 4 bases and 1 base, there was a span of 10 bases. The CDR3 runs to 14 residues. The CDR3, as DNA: TGTGCCAGTAGTACCCGCGGGGGGAACACTGAAGCTTTCTTT. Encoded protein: CASSTRGGNTEAFF.

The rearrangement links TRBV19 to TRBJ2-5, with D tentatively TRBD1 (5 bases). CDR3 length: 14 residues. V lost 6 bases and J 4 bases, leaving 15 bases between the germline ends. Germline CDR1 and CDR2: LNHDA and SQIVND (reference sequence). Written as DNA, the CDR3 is TGTGCCAGTAGCCCGTATCAGGGTAGAGAGACCCAGTACTTC. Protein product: CASSPYQGRETQYF.